This TCR beta chain was documented in a study of cytomegalovirus exposure and HLA in healthy donors. Germline loops: CDR1 MGHRA, CDR2 YSYEKL. The V segment lost 4 bases and the J segment 2 bases; nucleotides outside the gene matches: 4. The CDR3 consists of 15 residues. PCR amplification relied on 60 Vbeta primers (plus 13 Jbeta primers). The method was immunoSEQ multiplex PCR; TCRdb's version includes in-frame clones alone and lacks a portion of them. This sample carries around 150,000 clones, approximately 70% of them seen once, and the ten largest clones take roughly 7.1%. J is TRBJ1-4 and V is TRBV4-1; 7 bases map to TRBD1. The TCR sequence derives from a man aged 35 to 55 in good health and CMV-seropositive. Sequencing input: PBMCs. In DNA form, the CDR3 reads TGCGCCAGCAGCCTCCGACAGGGCACTAATGAAAAACTGTTTTTT. It specifies CASSLRQGTNEKLFF.